This T cell receptor (beta chain) was recorded in a study of cytomegalovirus exposure and HLA in healthy donors. 13 Jbeta primers and 60 Vbeta primers were used for the PCR. The method was immunoSEQ multiplex PCR; TCRdb's version includes in-frame clones alone and lacks a portion of them. This sample carries some 170,000 clones, roughly 65% of them seen once, and the ten largest clones take about 4.3%. These donors, healthy bone marrow donors, were studied. The CDR3 is 17 residues long. The V and J ends lost 3 bases and 5 bases, in that order; junction bases with no gene match: 12. Germline CDR1 is MDHEN and CDR2 is SYDVKM. A few counts support this clone. Its antigen is unknown. The study's findings and limits: Presence/absence analysis assumed near-uniform sequencing depth across donors.

This receptor was identified in a man aged 18 to 29 in good health and CMV-seropositive. The chain employs TRBV28 and TRBJ2-3, with 9 bases fitting TRBD1. The source material was PBMCs. CDR3 nucleotide sequence: TGTGCCAGCAGTTTCCCATCCCGGGACAGGGAAGGAGATACGCAGTATTTT. This gives the protein CASSFPSRDREGDTQYF. The variable domain in full, completed from reference TRBV28 and TRBJ2-3, reads DVKVTQSSRYLVKRTGEKVFLECVQDMDHENMFWYRQDPGLGLRLIYFSYDVKMKEKGDIPEGYSVSREKKERFSLILESASTNQTSMYLCASSFPSRDREGDTQYFGPGTRLTVL.